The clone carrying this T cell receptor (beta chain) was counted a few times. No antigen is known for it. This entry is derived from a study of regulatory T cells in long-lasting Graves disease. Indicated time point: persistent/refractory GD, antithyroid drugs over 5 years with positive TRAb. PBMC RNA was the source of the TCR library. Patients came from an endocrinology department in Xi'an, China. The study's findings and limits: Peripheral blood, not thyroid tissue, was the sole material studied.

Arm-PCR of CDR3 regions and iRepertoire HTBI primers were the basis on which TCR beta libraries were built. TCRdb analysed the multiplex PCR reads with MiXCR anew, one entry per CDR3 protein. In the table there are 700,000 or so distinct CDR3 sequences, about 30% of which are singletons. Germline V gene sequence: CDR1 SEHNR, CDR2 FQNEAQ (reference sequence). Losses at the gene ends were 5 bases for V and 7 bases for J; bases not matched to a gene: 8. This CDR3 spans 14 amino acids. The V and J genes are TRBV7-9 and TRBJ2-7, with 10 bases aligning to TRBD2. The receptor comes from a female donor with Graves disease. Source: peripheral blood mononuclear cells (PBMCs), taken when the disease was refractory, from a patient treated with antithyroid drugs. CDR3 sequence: CASSPQAGGAEQYF. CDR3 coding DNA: TGTGCCAGCAGCCCTCAAGCGGGGGGGGCGGAGCAGTACTTC. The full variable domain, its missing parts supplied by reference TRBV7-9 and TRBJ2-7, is DTGVSQNPRHKITKRGQNVTFRCDPISEHNRLYWYRQTLGQGPEFLTYFQNEAQLEKSRLLSDRFSAERPKGSFSTLEIQRTEQGDSAMYLCASSPQAGGAEQYFGPGTRLTVT.